The rows below give T cell receptor beta chains drawn from one sample of a study of technical replicates of blood from several donors. Only in-frame clones appear in the TCRdb table, and some are missing; sequencing was by immunoSEQ multiplex PCR. This sample carries 70,000 to 85,000 clones, about 91% of them seen once, and the ten largest clones take more than 0.25%. What was sequenced was T cells isolated from PBMCs. Receptor source: a human donor in good health. CDR3s include the opening cysteine and the closing phenylalanine or tryptophan. D genes are given only for firm matches. Size is stated for part of the rows, as once, few or many counts, or as a class when the clone is expanded.

-	TRBV7-9	TRBJ2-7	TRBD2	CASTHTSGISSYEQYF	TGTGCCAGCACCCATACTAGCGGGATTAGTAGCTACGAGCAGTACTTC
-	TRBV2	TRBJ1-5	-	CASEGGNQPQHF	TGTGCCAGCGAGGGGGGGAATCAGCCCCAGCATTTT
-	TRBV20-1	TRBJ2-3	-	CSGATTDTQYF	TGCAGTGGGGCTACCACAGATACGCAGTATTTT
-	TRBV28	TRBJ1-2	TRBD1	CASSPPTGESNYGYTF	TGTGCCAGCAGCCCCCCAACAGGGGAATCTAACTATGGCTACACCTTC
-	TRBV7-9	TRBJ2-6	TRBD1	CASSITGGGGANVLTF	TGTGCCAGCAGCATAACAGGGGGCGGAGGGGCCAACGTCCTGACTTTC
-	TRBV4-2	TRBJ2-1	TRBD2	CASSQDGTTPNEQFF	TGTGCCAGCAGCCAAGACGGGACTACTCCCAATGAGCAGTTCTTC
-	TRBV27	TRBJ1-2	-	CASSGRDGYTF	TGTGCCAGCAGCGGGAGGGATGGCTACACCTTC
-	TRBV5-1	TRBJ2-7	-	CASSFEGAAYEQYF	TGCGCCAGCAGCTTTGAGGGAGCGGCCTACGAGCAGTACTTC
few	TRBV29-1	TRBJ1-2	TRBD1	CSVEDVPTGSGGYTF	TGCAGCGTTGAAGATGTACCGACAGGGTCAGGAGGCTACACCTTC
once	TRBV11-2	TRBJ2-2	TRBD1	CASRATGTGNTGELFF	TGTGCCAGCAGAGCGACCGGGACAGGGAACACCGGGGAGCTGTTTTTT
-	TRBV5-1	TRBJ2-1	TRBD2	CASSVGTSGRANEQFF	TGCGCCAGCAGCGTAGGGACTAGCGGGAGGGCCAATGAGCAGTTCTTC
-	TRBV15	TRBJ2-3	-	CATSRLASSTDTQYF	TGTGCCACCAGCAGGCTGGCCTCTAGCACAGATACGCAGTATTTT
-	TRBV5-1	TRBJ2-1	TRBD1	CASSLGGQIYNEQFF	TGCGCCAGCAGCTTGGGGGGACAGATTTACAATGAGCAGTTCTTC
-	TRBV4-1	TRBJ1-1	TRBD1	CASSRGQGNTEAFF	TGCGCCAGCAGCCGCGGACAGGGAAACACTGAAGCTTTCTTT
-	TRBV6-6	TRBJ1-6	TRBD1	CASRGTGRGNSPLHF	TGTGCCAGCAGGGGGACAGGGAGGGGGAATTCACCCCTCCACTTT
-	TRBV10-1	TRBJ2-3	TRBD1	CASSRDSSSTDTQYF	TGCGCCAGCAGCAGGGACAGCTCTAGCACAGATACGCAGTATTTT
few	TRBV6-1	TRBJ1-2	TRBD1	CASSAPGQGSNYGYTF	TGTGCCAGCAGTGCACCGGGACAGGGGTCTAACTATGGCTACACCTTC
-	TRBV29-1	TRBJ1-1	-	CSVGRGLNTEAFF	TGCAGCGTTGGAAGGGGGTTGAACACTGAAGCTTTCTTT
-	TRBV19	TRBJ2-7	TRBD2	CASSKLAGGGASSSYEQYF	TGTGCCAGTAGTAAACTAGCGGGCGGCGGGGCGTCGAGCTCCTACGAGCAGTACTTC
-	TRBV5-4	TRBJ2-1	TRBD2	CASSWSGNNEQFF	TGTGCCAGCAGCTGGAGCGGGAACAATGAGCAGTTCTTC
-	TRBV7-9	TRBJ1-2	-	CASSFKQGFNYGYTF	TGTGCCAGCAGCTTCAAACAGGGTTTTAACTATGGCTACACCTTC
once	TRBV10-1	TRBJ1-3	-	CASSGTGRGNTIYF	TGCGCCAGCAGTGGAACAGGGAGAGGAAACACCATATATTTT
-	TRBV28	TRBJ1-5	-	CASSLWQGSVQPQHF	TGTGCCAGCAGTTTATGGCAGGGGAGTGTCCAGCCCCAGCATTTT
-	TRBV7-2	TRBJ1-4	-	CASSRPGEKLFF	TGTGCCAGCTCTAGACCAGGGGAAAAACTGTTTTTT
-	TRBV5-4	TRBJ1-1	-	CASTSPGEPEAFF	TGTGCCAGCACCTCTCCAGGGGAGCCTGAAGCTTTCTTT
-	TRBV2	TRBJ2-2	-	CASKRDTGELFF	TGTGCCAGCAAGCGGGACACCGGGGAGCTGTTTTTT
-	TRBV5-4	TRBJ2-5	-	CASSLGQQYQETQYF	TGTGCCAGCAGTCTAGGACAGCAGTACCAAGAGACCCAGTACTTC